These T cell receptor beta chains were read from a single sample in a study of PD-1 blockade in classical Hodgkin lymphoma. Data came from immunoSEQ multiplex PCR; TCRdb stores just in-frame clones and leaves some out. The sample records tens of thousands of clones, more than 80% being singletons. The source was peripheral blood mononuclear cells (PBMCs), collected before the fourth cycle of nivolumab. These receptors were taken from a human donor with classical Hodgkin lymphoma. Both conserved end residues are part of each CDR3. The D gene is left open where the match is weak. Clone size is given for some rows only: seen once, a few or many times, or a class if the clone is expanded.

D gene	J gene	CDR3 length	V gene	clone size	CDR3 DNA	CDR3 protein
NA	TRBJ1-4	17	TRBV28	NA	TGTGCCAGCAGTTTATGGGGGGGCGGAGCAACTAATGAAAAACTGTTTTTT	CASSLWGGGATNEKLFF
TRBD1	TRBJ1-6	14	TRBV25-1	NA	TGTGCCAGCAGTAAGGGACAGGGTGGTGGGCCCCTCCACTTT	CASSKGQGGGPLHF
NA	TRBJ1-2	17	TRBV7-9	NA	TGTGCCAGCAGCTTAGTGCGCGGCGGGACGGATAACTATGGCTACACCTTC	CASSLVRGGTDNYGYTF
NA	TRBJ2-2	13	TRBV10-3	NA	TGTGCCATCACGAAACCGGGCACCGGGGAGCTGTTTTTT	CAITKPGTGELFF
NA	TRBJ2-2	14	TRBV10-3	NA	TGTGCCATCGGTGGGACTCATAACACCGGGGAGCTGTTTTTT	CAIGGTHNTGELFF
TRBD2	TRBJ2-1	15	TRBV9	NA	TGTGCCAGCAGCGTGGGACTATTGCCCGCCAATGAGCAGTTCTTC	CASSVGLLPANEQFF
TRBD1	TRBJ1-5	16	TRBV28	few	TGTGCCAGCAGTCCCCCCCGACAGGGTGCAAGGCAGCCCCAGCATTTT	CASSPPRQGARQPQHF
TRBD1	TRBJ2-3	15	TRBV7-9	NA	TGTGCCAGCAGCTCGGGACAGGCGAGCACAGATACGCAGTATTTT	CASSSGQASTDTQYF
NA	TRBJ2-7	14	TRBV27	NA	TGTGCCAGCAGTTTCCAGGGCCCCCCTTACGAGCAGTACTTC	CASSFQGPPYEQYF
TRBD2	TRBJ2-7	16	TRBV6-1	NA	TGTGCCAGCAGTGAGGGGATAGCGGGGCCCTCCTACGAGCAGTACTTC	CASSEGIAGPSYEQYF
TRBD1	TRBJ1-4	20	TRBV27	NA	TGTGCCAGCAGCTTAGAGGCTACAGGGGCCCGCTTGGCAACTAATGAAAAACTGTTTTTT	CASSLEATGARLATNEKLFF
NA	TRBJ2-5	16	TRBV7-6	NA	TGTGCCAGCAGCTTTGTTGCCGCTCCGGGACCGGAGACCCAGTACTTC	CASSFVAAPGPETQYF
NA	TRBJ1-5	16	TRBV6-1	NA	TGTGCCAGCAGTGAACGGGTAGGGTATAGCAATCAGCCCCAGCATTTT	CASSERVGYSNQPQHF
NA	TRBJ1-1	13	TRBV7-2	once	TGTGCCAGCAGCTTAGCTTGGGGGCAGGAAGCTTTCTTT	CASSLAWGQEAFF
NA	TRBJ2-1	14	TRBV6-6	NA	TGTGCCAGCAGTTACTCGGGTAGGGAGAATGAGCAGTTCTTC	CASSYSGRENEQFF
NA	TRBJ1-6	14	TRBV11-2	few	TGTGCCAGCAGCCTCCGGGACGGAAATTCACCCCTCCACTTT	CASSLRDGNSPLHF
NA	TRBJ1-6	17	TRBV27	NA	TGTGCCAGCAGTTTATTATGGGATAGGTCCTATAATTCACCCCTCCACTTT	CASSLLWDRSYNSPLHF
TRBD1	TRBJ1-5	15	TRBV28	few	TGTGCCAGCAGGACGGGACAGGGACGCAATCAGCCCCAGCATTTT	CASRTGQGRNQPQHF
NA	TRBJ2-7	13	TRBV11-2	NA	TGTGCCAGCAGCTTAGGGTTCTCCTACGAGCAGTACTTC	CASSLGFSYEQYF
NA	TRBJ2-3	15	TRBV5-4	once	TGTGCCAGCAGCGGCGACAGTTCGCGCACAGATACGCAGTATTTT	CASSGDSSRTDTQYF
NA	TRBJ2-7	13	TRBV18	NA	TGTGCCAGCTCACCAACGGAGACCTACGAGCAGTACTTC	CASSPTETYEQYF
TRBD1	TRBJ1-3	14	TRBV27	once	TGTGCCAGCAGGAGAACAGGGGTAGGAAACACCATATATTTT	CASRRTGVGNTIYF
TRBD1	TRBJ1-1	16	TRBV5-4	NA	TGTGCCAGCAGCTTGGGACAGGGGACCCTGAACACTGAAGCTTTCTTT	CASSLGQGTLNTEAFF
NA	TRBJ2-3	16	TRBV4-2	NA	TGTGCCAGCAGCCTGGAGGGCCCCGCGGGAACAGATACGCAGTATTTT	CASSLEGPAGTDTQYF
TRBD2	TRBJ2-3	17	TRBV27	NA	TGTGCCAGCAGTTCACTAGCGGGGAGGGCCGGCACAGATACGCAGTATTTT	CASSSLAGRAGTDTQYF
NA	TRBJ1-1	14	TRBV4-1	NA	TGCGCCAGCAGCCAACTGTTCAATTCCCATGAAGCTTTCTTT	CASSQLFNSHEAFF
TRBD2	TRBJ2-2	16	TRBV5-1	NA	TGCGCCAGCAGCCTCATAGCGGGAGTAAACACCGGGGAGCTGTTTTTT	CASSLIAGVNTGELFF
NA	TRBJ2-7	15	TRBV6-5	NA	TGTGCCAGCAGTTACTCGACCGGACAGCCCTACGAGCAGTACTTC	CASSYSTGQPYEQYF
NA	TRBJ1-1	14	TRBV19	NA	TGTGCCAGTAGCCCGGGTTTGGGGTACACTGAAGCTTTCTTT	CASSPGLGYTEAFF
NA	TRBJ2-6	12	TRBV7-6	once	TGTGCCAGCAGCGATGGGGCCAACGTCCTGACTTTC	CASSDGANVLTF
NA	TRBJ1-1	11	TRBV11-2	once	TGTGCCAGCAGCTTTCTGGGCGAAGCTTTCTTT	CASSFLGEAFF
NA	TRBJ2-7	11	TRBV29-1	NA	TGCAGCGTTGTGGGACCCTACGAGCAGTACTTC	CSVVGPYEQYF
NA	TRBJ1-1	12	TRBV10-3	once	TGTGCCATCAAGGGCGCAGACACTGAAGCTTTCTTT	CAIKGADTEAFF
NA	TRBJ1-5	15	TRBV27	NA	TGTGCCAGCAGTTTACTGGCAGGGTCTTCTCAGCCCCAGCATTTT	CASSLLAGSSQPQHF
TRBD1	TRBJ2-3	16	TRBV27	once	TGTGCCAGCAGTTTATCGTTAGGGACAGGGATGGATACGCAGTATTTT	CASSLSLGTGMDTQYF
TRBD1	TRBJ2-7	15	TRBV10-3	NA	TGTGCCATCAGTGACCCGGGACAGCGGTCGGCCGAGCAGTACTTC	CAISDPGQRSAEQYF
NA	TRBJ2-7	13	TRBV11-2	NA	TGTGCCAGCAGCTTCGTCCTTACGAAGGAGCAGTACTTC	CASSFVLTKEQYF
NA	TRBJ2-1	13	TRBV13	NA	TGTGCCAGCAGCCTGGAAACAGACAATGAGCAGTTCTTC	CASSLETDNEQFF
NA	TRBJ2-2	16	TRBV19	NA	TGTGCCAGTAGTATCCCAAGGTTCGGTGCAGGTGGGGAGCTGTTTTTT	CASSIPRFGAGGELFF
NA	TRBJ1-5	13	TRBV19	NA	TGTGCCAGTAGTAGGAGCGCAAATCAGCCCCAGCATTTT	CASSRSANQPQHF